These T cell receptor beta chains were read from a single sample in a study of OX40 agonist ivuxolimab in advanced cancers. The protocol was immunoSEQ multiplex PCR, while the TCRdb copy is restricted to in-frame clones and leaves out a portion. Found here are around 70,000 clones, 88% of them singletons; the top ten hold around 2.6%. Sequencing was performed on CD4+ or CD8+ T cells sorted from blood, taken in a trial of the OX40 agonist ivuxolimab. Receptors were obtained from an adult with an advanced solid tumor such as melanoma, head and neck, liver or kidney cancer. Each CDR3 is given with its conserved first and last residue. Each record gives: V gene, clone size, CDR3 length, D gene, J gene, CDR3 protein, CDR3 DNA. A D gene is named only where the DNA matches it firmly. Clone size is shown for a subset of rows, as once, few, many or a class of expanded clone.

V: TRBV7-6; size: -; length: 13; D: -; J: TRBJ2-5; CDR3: CASSLLASETQYF; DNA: TGTGCCAGCAGCTTACTGGCTTCCGAGACCCAGTACTTC
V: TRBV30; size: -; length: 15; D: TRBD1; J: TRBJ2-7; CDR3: CAWSVGGQGAAEQYF; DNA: TGTGCCTGGAGTGTAGGAGGGCAGGGGGCTGCCGAGCAGTACTTC
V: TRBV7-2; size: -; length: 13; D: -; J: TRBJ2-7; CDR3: CASSRPGAHEQYF; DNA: TGTGCCAGCAGCCGGCCCGGGGCCCACGAGCAGTACTTC
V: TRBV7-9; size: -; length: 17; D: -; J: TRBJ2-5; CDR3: CASSPSRGGPEVETQYF; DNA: TGTGCCAGCAGCCCGAGTAGGGGGGGCCCGGAGGTGGAGACCCAGTACTTC
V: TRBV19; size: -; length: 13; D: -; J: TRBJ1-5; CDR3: CASGNKANQPQHF; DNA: TGTGCCAGTGGTAACAAAGCCAATCAGCCCCAGCATTTT
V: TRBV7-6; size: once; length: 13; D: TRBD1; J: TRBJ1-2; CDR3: CASSLDRDYGYTF; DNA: TGTGCCAGCAGCTTGGACAGGGACTATGGCTACACCTTC
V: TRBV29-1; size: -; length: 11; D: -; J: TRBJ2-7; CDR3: CSAGAYYEQYF; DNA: TGCAGCGCCGGGGCCTACTACGAGCAGTACTTC
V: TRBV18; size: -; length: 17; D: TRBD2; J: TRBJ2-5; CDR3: CASSPTSGGSGQETQYF; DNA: TGTGCCAGCTCACCAACTAGCGGGGGATCGGGCCAAGAGACCCAGTACTTC
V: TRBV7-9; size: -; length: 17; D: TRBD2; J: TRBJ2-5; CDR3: CASSLLTSGGIQETQYF; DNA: TGTGCCAGCAGCTTACTCACTAGCGGGGGAATACAAGAGACCCAGTACTTC
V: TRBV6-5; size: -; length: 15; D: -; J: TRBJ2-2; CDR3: CASSYGGDLAGELFF; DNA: TGTGCCAGCAGTTACGGCGGGGACTTGGCCGGGGAGCTGTTTTTT
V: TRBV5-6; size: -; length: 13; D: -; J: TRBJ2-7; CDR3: CASSLMLNYEQYF; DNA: TGTGCCAGCAGCTTAATGCTGAACTACGAGCAGTACTTC
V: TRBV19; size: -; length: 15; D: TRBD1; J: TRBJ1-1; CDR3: CASGREGALNTEAFF; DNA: TGTGCCTCTGGGAGGGAGGGGGCTTTGAACACTGAAGCTTTCTTT
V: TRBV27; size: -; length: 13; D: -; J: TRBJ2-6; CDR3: CANTGAGANVLTF; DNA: TGTGCCAACACGGGGGCAGGGGCCAACGTCCTGACTTTC
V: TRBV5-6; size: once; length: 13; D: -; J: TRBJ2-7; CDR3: CASSLGVRDGQYF; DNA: TGTGCCAGCAGCTTGGGGGTCAGGGACGGGCAGTACTTC
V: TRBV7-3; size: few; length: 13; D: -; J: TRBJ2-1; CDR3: CASSPGVNNEQFF; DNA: TGTGCCAGCAGCCCGGGGGTGAACAATGAGCAGTTCTTC
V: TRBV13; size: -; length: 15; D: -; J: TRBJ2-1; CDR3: CASSLGGTSYNEQFF; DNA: TGTGCCAGCAGCTTAGGGGGGACTTCCTACAATGAGCAGTTCTTC
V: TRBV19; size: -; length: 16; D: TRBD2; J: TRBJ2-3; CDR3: CASSTAGTSGTDTQYF; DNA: TGTGCCAGTAGTACGGCCGGGACTAGCGGGACAGATACGCAGTATTTT
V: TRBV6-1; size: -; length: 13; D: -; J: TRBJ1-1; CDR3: CASNRQLNTEAFF; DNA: TGTGCCAGCAACCGACAGTTGAACACTGAAGCTTTCTTT
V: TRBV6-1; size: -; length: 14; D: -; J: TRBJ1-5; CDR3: CASSEWGGGQPQHF; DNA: TGTGCCAGCAGTGAATGGGGGGGAGGTCAGCCCCAGCATTTT
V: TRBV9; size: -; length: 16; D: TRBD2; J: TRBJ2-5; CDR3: CASSLSSGTWQETQYF; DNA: TGTGCCAGCAGCCTTTCTAGCGGGACATGGCAAGAGACCCAGTACTTC
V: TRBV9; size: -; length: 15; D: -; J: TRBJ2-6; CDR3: CASSVRKAGANVLTF; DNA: TGTGCCAGCAGCGTACGGAAGGCTGGGGCCAACGTCCTGACTTTC
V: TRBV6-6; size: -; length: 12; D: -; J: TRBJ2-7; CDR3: CASSYPSMEQYF; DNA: TGTGCCAGCAGTTACCCCTCCATGGAGCAGTACTTC
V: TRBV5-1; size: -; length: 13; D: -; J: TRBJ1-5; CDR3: CASSRGPNQPQHF; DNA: TGCGCCAGCAGCCGGGGCCCCAATCAGCCCCAGCATTTT
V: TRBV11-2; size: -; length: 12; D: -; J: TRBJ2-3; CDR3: CASSPGLDTQYF; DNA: TGTGCCAGCAGCCCGGGGCTGGATACGCAGTATTTT
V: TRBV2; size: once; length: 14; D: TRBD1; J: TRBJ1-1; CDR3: CASRPRQGNTEAFF; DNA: TGTGCCAGCAGGCCAAGACAGGGTAACACTGAAGCTTTCTTT
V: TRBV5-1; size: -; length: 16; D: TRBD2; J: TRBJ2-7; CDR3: CASSLGPLASGGEQYF; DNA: TGCGCCAGCAGCTTGGGGCCGCTAGCGTCGGGAGGCGAGCAGTACTTC
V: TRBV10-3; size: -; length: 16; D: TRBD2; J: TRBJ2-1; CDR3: CAISESMTGGNNEQFF; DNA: TGTGCCATCAGTGAGTCAATGACGGGGGGTAACAATGAGCAGTTCTTC
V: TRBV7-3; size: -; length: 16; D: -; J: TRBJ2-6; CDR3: CASSLGSLSGANVLTF; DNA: TGTGCCAGCAGCTTAGGCAGCCTCTCTGGGGCCAACGTCCTGACTTTC
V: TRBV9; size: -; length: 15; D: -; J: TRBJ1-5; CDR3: CASSVDAHSNQPQHF; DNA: TGTGCCAGCAGCGTAGATGCCCATAGCAATCAGCCCCAGCATTTT
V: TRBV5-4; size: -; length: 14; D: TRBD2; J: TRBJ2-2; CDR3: CASSFSGRPGELFF; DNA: TGTGCCAGCAGCTTTAGCGGGAGGCCCGGGGAGCTGTTTTTT
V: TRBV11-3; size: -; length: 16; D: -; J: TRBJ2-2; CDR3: CASSFRLDNYTGELFF; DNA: TGTGCCAGCAGCTTCCGACTGGACAACTACACCGGGGAGCTGTTTTTT
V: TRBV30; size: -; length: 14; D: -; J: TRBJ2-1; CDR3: CAWMATNSYNEQFF; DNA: TGTGCCTGGATGGCGACTAACTCCTACAATGAGCAGTTCTTC
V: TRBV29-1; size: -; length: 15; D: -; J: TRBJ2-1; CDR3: CSVGATVTTYNEQFF; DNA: TGCAGCGTTGGAGCGACAGTGACTACCTACAATGAGCAGTTCTTC
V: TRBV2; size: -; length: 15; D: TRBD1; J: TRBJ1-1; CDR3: CASTRQGAGSTEAFF; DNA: TGTGCCAGCACACGACAGGGGGCAGGGTCCACTGAAGCTTTCTTT
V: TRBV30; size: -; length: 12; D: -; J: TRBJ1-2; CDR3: CAWSTGGYGYTF; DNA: TGTGCCTGGTCGACGGGAGGCTATGGCTACACCTTC
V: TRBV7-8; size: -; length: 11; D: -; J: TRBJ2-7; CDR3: CASSLAGEQYF; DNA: TGTGCCAGCAGCTTAGCCGGTGAGCAGTACTTC
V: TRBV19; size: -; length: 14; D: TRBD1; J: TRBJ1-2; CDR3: CASSPPRDRDGYTF; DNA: TGTGCCAGTAGCCCCCCCCGGGACAGGGATGGCTACACCTTC
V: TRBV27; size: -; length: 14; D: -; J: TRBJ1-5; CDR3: CASSFDRSNQPQHF; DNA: TGTGCCAGCAGTTTCGACCGAAGCAATCAGCCCCAGCATTTT
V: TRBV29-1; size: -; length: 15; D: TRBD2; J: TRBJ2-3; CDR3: CSVEWVAGAPDTQYF; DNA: TGCAGCGTTGAATGGGTAGCGGGGGCTCCAGATACGCAGTATTTT
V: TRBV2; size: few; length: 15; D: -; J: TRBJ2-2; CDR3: CASSPGLLNTGELFF; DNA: TGTGCCAGCAGTCCGGGACTTCTGAACACCGGGGAGCTGTTTTTT
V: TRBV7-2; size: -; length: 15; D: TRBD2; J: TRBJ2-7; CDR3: CASSLGGGRAGEQYF; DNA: TGTGCCAGCAGCTTAGGTGGCGGGAGGGCGGGTGAGCAGTACTTC
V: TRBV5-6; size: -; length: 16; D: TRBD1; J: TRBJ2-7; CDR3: CASSMRTGGGLYEQYF; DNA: TGTGCCAGCAGCATGCGGACAGGGGGAGGACTCTACGAGCAGTACTTC
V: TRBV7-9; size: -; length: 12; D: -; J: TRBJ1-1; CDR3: CASSDKGLEAFF; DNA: TGTGCCAGCAGCGATAAAGGGCTTGAAGCTTTCTTT